Presented here are 20 T cell receptor beta chains from one specimen sequenced in a study of shared clonotypes between healthy human individuals. Here immunoSEQ multiplex PCR was the method, and the copy in TCRdb shows in-frame clones only, minus some. The top ten hold approximately 0.13% of the sample, which has 2 million to 2.5 million clones, roughly 94% seen once. Sequenced input: naive CD4+ T cells sorted from blood. Subset of the sample: CD45RA+ positively selected. These receptors all stem from a man younger than 35 in good health.

The V call is TRBV7-6, the J call TRBJ1-6; no clear D gene. The CDR3 has 20 residues. The ends were cut back, 5 bases at V and 0 bases at J, with 23 bases in the middle. Per the germline V gene, CDR1 is SGHVS and CDR2 is FNYEAQ. CDR3 region: CASSPGLRTWHDSYNSPLHF. DNA for the CDR3: TGTGCCAGCAGCCCGGGTCTAAGGACTTGGCATGACTCCTATAATTCACCCCTCCACTTT.

The chain joins TRBV11-2 to TRBJ2-1; TRBD2 aligns across 7 bases. The CDR3 loop spans 15 amino acids. With V trimmed by 2 bases and J by 6 bases, 7 bases remained unmatched. Germline values: CDR1 SGHAT, CDR2 FQNNGV. CDR3 DNA sequence: TGTGCCAGCAGCTTATTCCTAGCGGAGGTCAATGAGCAGTTCTTC. It is translated as CASSLFLAEVNEQFF.

This chain uses TRBV6-5 with TRBJ2-7, with TRBD2 matching over 14 bases. J gave up 3 bases and V 0 bases, and 1 base lay outside the gene matches. Germline V gene data show CDR1 as MNHEY and CDR2 as SVGAGI. The CDR3 extends over 16 amino acids. The CDR3 loop reads CASSYSGTSGGYEQYF. DNA of the CDR3: TGTGCCAGCAGTTACTCTGGGACTAGCGGGGGCTACGAGCAGTACTTC.

The chain combines TRBV6-6 with TRBJ1-5; D might be TRBD1 (5 bases). Germline CDR1 MNHNY, CDR2 SVGAGI (reference sequence). Trimming shortened V by 2 bases and J by 16 bases, and 18 bases separated the two germline ends. This CDR3 comprises 13 residues. This chain's CDR3 is CASSYRGDLGNHF. The CDR3 DNA reads as TGTGCCAGCAGTTACCGGGGGGACTTGGGGAACCATTTT.

The chain carries TRBV5-1 and TRBJ1-6; unclear D gene. There are 16 residues in the CDR3. Germline V lookup: CDR1 SGHRS, CDR2 YFSETQ. Trimming took off 0 bases at V and 4 bases at J, with 11 bases between the two ends. CDR3 coding DNA: TGCGCCAGCAGCTTGGAGAAGGGCTCGTATAATTCACCCCTCCACTTT. Translating it yields CASSLEKGSYNSPLHF.

V usage is TRBV6-1 and J usage is TRBJ1-2; D uncertain. Trimming stripped 9 bases from V and 1 base from J, with 9 bases between. CDR3 length: 12 residues. The germline V gene has CDR1 MNHNS and CDR2 SASEGT. The CDR3 sequence: CASSPDNYGYTF. DNA of the CDR3: TGTGCCAGTTCGCCCGATAACTATGGCTACACCTTC.

This rearrangement joins TRBV11-2 to TRBJ2-3, with D perhaps TRBD1 or TRBD2 (5 bases each). CDR1 and CDR2 from the germline V gene are SGHAT and FQNNGV. Trimming took off 5 bases at V and 2 bases at J, with 14 bases between the two ends. This CDR3 has 15 amino acids. CDR3 loop: CASSQDGANTDTQYF. The CDR3 bases are TGTGCCAGCAGCCAGGACGGGGCGAACACAGATACGCAGTATTTT.

The CDR3 loop reads CASSGSSFPDTQYF. CDR3 DNA sequence: TGTGCCAGCAGCGGGAGTTCTTTTCCAGATACGCAGTATTTT. V usage is TRBV9 and J usage is TRBJ2-3, with D unresolved. This CDR3 is 14 amino acids long. The V end lost 3 bases, the J end lost 4 bases, and 12 bases lay between the germline ends. From germline, CDR1 is SGDLS and CDR2 YYNGEE.

The rearrangement joins TRBV4-1 to TRBJ2-5; D is undetermined. V was pared by 4 bases and J by 4 bases, with 16 bases between. This CDR3 is built from 15 residues. CDR1 and CDR2 from the germline V gene are MGHRA and YSYEKL. The CDR3 sequence is CASSLPTPAGETQYF. The CDR3 region has the DNA TGCGCCAGCAGCCTTCCCACTCCTGCCGGAGAGACCCAGTACTTC.

The gene calls are TRBV5-1 and TRBJ2-7; maybe TRBD2 (5 bases). Germline values: CDR1 SGHRS, CDR2 YFSETQ. The ends were cut back, 4 bases at V and 5 bases at J, with 16 bases in the middle. The CDR3 contains 14 residues. The CDR3 sequence: CASSAGQKVDEQYF. The CDR3 region has the DNA TGCGCCAGCAGCGCGGGTCAGAAAGTCGACGAGCAGTACTTC.

The chain links TRBV7-6 to TRBJ2-2; 8 positions match TRBD2. With 0 bases clipped from V and 5 bases from J, the junction kept 8 bases outside the gene matches. The CDR3 has 17 residues. The germline V gene has CDR1 SGHVS and CDR2 FNYEAQ. The CDR3 DNA reads as TGTGCCAGCAGCTTAGCGAATAGCGGGATTGGGACCGGGGAGCTGTTTTTT. Protein: CASSLANSGIGTGELFF.

CDR3 bases: TGTGCCAGCAGCTTAGAACCCCCCCGAGGCGTCGGAGTATATACCTACAATGAGCAGTTCTTC. This translates into CASSLEPPRGVGVYTYNEQFF. The chain joins TRBV7-6 to TRBJ2-1; D is uncertain. The CDR3 covers 21 residues. CDR1 is SGHVS and CDR2 is FNYEAQ in the germline V gene. The V gene lost 1 base and the J gene lost 2 bases, with 27 bases spanning the gap. Together with reference TRBV7-6 and TRBJ2-1, the CDR3 gives the full variable domain: GAGVSQSPRYKVTKRGQDVALRCDPISGHVSLYWYRQALGQGPEFLTYFNYEAQQDKSGLPNDRFSAERPEGSISTLTIQRTEQRDSAMYRCASSLEPPRGVGVYTYNEQFFGPGTRLTVL.

This clone came up once. The rearrangement uses TRBV6-1 and TRBJ2-7; 9 bases are a match to TRBD2. CDR1 and CDR2 from the germline V gene are MNHNS and SASEGT. CDR3 length: 14 residues. The V and J ends lost 6 bases and 1 base, in that order; junction bases with no gene match: 4. In DNA, the CDR3 is TGTGCCAGCAGACTAGCGGGTCAGTCCTACGAGCAGTACTTC. Translating gives CASRLAGQSYEQYF.

The chain links TRBV10-1 to TRBJ2-7; D gene uncertain. The germline V gene encodes CDR1 WNHNN and CDR2 SYGVQD (reference sequence). CDR3 length: 15 residues. V shed 0 bases and J shed 1 base, with 10 bases lying between them. CDR3 sequence (DNA): TGCGCCAGCAGTGAGTCCAGTTATGGTTCCTACGAGCAGTACTTC. Translated, it gives CASSESSYGSYEQYF.

The chain combines TRBV4-3 with TRBJ1-5, with 10 bases that match TRBD1. The CDR3 runs 15 residues. With 0 bases clipped from V and 7 bases from J, the junction kept 3 bases outside the gene matches. Germline values: CDR1 LGHNA, CDR2 YSLEER. CDR3 residues: CASSQDGTGAQPQHF. The CDR3 DNA reads TGCGCCAGCAGCCAAGATGGGACAGGGGCGCAGCCCCAGCATTTT.

This chain uses TRBV9 with TRBJ1-1; possibly TRBD1 for D (5 bases). Per germline, CDR1 SGDLS and CDR2 YYNGEE. The V and J ends lost 0 bases and 6 bases respectively, with 12 bases between them. This CDR3 is 14 amino acids long. The CDR3 nucleotides are TGTGCCAGCAGCGTAGGACCTCGGGGCTCTGAAGCTTTCTTT. This encodes CASSVGPRGSEAFF. The full variable domain, completed using reference TRBV9 and TRBJ1-1, is DSGVTQTPKHLITATGQRVTLRCSPRSGDLSVYWYQQSLDQGLQFLIQYYNGEERAKGNILERFSAQQFPDLHSELNLSSLELGDSALYFCASSVGPRGSEAFFGQGTRLTVV.

The rearrangement links TRBV10-3 to TRBJ2-5, with 9 bases identical to TRBD1. This CDR3 comprises 15 residues. The V segment lost 0 bases and the J segment 2 bases; nucleotides outside the gene matches: 1. Germline V lookup: CDR1 ENHRY, CDR2 SYGVKD. Here the CDR3 DNA reads TGTGCCATCAGTGAGTCGGGGACAGGGCAAGAGACCCAGTACTTC. Amino acid sequence: CAISESGTGQETQYF.

This rearrangement joins TRBV7-2 to TRBJ2-2; no firm D call. Trimming took 4 bases from V and 2 from J, leaving 11 bases between them. CDR1 is SGHTA, CDR2 FQGNSA, per germline. The CDR3 extends over 15 amino acids. CDR3 sequence (DNA): TGTGCCAGCAGCTCACGACGGGCCAACACCGGGGAGCTGTTTTTT. Its protein product is CASSSRRANTGELFF.

The chain combines TRBV4-3 with TRBJ2-7; TRBD2 matches at 11 bases. This CDR3 has 16 residues. Per the germline V gene, CDR1 is LGHNA and CDR2 is YSLEER. The V segment lost 0 bases and the J segment 3 bases; nucleotides outside the gene matches: 4. DNA of the CDR3: TGCGCCAGCAGCCAAGACCCGACTAGCGGGAACTACGAGCAGTACTTC. Amino acids: CASSQDPTSGNYEQYF.

The J gene is TRBJ1-5, the V gene TRBV21-1; the table names TRBD1, a call not compared with the DNA. TRBV21-1 is shown as a pseudogene. There are 16 residues in the CDR3. As DNA, the CDR3 is TGTGCCAGCAGCACTTTCAGGGGGCGCGACAATCAGCCCCAGCATTTT. It translates to CASSTFRGRDNQPQHF.